The source of this TCR beta chain is a study of beta chain features in type 1 diabetes. Study-level points and caveats: Type 1 diabetes patients showed fewer insertions and more deletions at VDJ junctions. There was a moderate but significant shortening of TCRB CDR3s in all four CD4+ subsets of Type 1 diabetes patients.

Expressed TCRB transcripts were sequenced because the entire RNA isolate underwent reverse transcription. Generated by immunoSEQ multiplex PCR, the TCRdb table keeps only in-frame clones and is missing some. The data show under 350,000 clones, with approximately 8.1% seen just once and over 0.8% held by the top ten. Central memory, naive, regulatory and stem cell-like memory CD4+ cells were sorted by CD45RO/CCR7/CD25/CD127/CD95/CD27. Germline V gene sequence: CDR1 MNHNY, CDR2 SVGAGI (reference sequence). The CDR3 extends over 16 amino acids. V dropped 6 bases and J dropped 2; count of bases not matched to a gene: 9. Details on this clone: As yet, its antigen is unknown.

The chain has TRBV6-6 and TRBJ1-5, with TRBD1 matching over 8 bases. This clonotype was obtained from a woman aged 18-29 years in good health. Sequencing was done on a sample of central memory CD4+ T cells from blood. The CDR3 DNA sequence: TGTGCCAGCAGGTCGGACAGGGCGGGTGGCAATCAGCCCCAGCATTTT. It specifies CASRSDRAGGNQPQHF.